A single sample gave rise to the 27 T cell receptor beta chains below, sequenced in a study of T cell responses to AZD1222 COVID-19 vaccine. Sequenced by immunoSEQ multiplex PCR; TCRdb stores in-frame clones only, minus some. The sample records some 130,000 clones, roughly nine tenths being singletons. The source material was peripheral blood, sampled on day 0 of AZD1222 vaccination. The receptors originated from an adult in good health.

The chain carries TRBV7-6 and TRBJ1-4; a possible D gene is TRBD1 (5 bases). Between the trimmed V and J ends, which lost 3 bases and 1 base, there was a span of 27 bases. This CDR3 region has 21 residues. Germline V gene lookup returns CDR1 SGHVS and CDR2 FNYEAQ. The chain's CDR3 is CASSFQAEGHQGKGTNEKLFF. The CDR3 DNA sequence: TGTGCCAGCAGCTTCCAAGCGGAGGGGCACCAAGGGAAGGGAACTAATGAAAAACTGTTTTTT.

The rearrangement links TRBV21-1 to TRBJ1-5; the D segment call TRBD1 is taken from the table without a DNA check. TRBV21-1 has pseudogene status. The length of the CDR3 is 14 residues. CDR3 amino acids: CASSKWGHNQPQHF. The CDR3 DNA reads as TGTGCCAGCAGCAAATGGGGACATAATCAGCCCCAGCATTTT.

The CDR3 bases are TGTGCCAGTATGATTCCCCCCTACAATGAGCAGTTCTTC. Translated: CASMIPPYNEQFF. This chain connects TRBV12-3 or TRBV12-4 to TRBJ2-1; D not certain. The CDR3 runs 13 residues. V gave up 9 bases and J gave up 2 bases, with 11 bases separating them.

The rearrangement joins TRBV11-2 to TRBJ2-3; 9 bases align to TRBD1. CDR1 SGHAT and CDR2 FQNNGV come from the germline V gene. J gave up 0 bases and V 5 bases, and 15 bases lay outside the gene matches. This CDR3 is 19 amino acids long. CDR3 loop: CASSPFRDRVFSSTDTQYF. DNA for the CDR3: TGTGCCAGCAGCCCATTCCGGGACAGGGTATTTTCTAGCACAGATACGCAGTATTTT.

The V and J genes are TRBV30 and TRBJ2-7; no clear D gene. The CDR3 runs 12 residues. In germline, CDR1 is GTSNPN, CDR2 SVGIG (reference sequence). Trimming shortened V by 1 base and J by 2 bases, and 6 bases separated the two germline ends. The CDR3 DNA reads TGTGCCTGGAGTGCAGGTCCCTACGAGCAGTACTTC. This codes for CAWSAGPYEQYF.

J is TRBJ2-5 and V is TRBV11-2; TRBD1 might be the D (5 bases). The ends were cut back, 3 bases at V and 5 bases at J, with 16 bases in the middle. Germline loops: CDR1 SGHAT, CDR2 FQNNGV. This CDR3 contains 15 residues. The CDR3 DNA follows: TGTGCCAGCAGCTTGCCCAATTCAGGGCGGGAGACCCAGTACTTC. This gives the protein CASSLPNSGRETQYF.

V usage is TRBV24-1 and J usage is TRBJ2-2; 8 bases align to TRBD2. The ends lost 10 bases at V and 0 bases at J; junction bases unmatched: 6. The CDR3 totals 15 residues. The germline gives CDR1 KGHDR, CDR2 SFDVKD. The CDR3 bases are TGTGCCACTGGCCGGGGGGGGACGAACACCGGGGAGCTGTTTTTT. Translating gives CATGRGGTNTGELFF.

In nucleotides, the CDR3 is TGCGCCAGCAGCCAAGAACCAGAAGAGAACACTGAAGCTTTCTTT. Translating gives CASSQEPEENTEAFF. This sequence joins TRBV4-1 and TRBJ1-1; no firm D call. CDR1 and CDR2 from the germline V gene are MGHRA and YSYEKL. The CDR3 sequence is 15 residues long. The V and J ends lost 0 bases and 1 base respectively, with 9 bases between them.

CDR3 amino acids: CASSPRTLWETQYF. The CDR3 DNA reads TGTGCCAGCAGTCCTAGGACTCTCTGGGAGACCCAGTACTTC. The rearrangement links TRBV27 to TRBJ2-5, with a tentative D call TRBD2 (5 bases). Germline V lookup: CDR1 MNHEY, CDR2 SMNVEV (reference sequence). V lost 5 bases and J 5 bases, leaving 15 bases between the germline ends. The CDR3 runs 14 residues.

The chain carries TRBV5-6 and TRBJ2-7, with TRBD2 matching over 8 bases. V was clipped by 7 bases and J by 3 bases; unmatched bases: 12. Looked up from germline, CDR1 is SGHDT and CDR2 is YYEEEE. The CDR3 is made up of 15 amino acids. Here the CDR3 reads CASFGRREALYEQYF. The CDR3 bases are TGTGCCAGCTTTGGGCGGCGGGAGGCTCTCTACGAGCAGTACTTC.

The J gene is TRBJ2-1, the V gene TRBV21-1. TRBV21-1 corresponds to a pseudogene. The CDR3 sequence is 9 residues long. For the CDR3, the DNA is TGTGCCAGCCACAATGAGCAGTTCTTC. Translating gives CASHNEQFF.

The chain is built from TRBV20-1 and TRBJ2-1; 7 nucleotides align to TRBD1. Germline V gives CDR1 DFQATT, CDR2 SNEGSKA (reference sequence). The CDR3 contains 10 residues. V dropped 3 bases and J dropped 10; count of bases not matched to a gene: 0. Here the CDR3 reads CSARDREQFF. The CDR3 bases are TGCAGTGCTAGGGACAGGGAGCAGTTCTTC.

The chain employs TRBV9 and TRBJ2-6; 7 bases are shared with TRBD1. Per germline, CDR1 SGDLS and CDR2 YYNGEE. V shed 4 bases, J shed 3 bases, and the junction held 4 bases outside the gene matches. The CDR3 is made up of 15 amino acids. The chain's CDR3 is CASSSRGIGANVLTF. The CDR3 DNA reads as TGTGCCAGCAGCTCCAGGGGGATTGGGGCCAACGTCCTGACTTTC.

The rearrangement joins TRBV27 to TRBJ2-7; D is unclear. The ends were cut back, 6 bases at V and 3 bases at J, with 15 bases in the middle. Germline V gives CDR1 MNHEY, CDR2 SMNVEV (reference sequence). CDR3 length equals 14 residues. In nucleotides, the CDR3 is TGTGCCAGCAGCCTCGGGTTGTCAAACTACGAGCAGTACTTC. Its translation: CASSLGLSNYEQYF.

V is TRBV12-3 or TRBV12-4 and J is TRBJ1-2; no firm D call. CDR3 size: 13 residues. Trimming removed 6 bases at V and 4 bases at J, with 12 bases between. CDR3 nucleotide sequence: TGTGCCAGCAGCTATGGACGGAGCTATGGCTACACCTTC. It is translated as CASSYGRSYGYTF.

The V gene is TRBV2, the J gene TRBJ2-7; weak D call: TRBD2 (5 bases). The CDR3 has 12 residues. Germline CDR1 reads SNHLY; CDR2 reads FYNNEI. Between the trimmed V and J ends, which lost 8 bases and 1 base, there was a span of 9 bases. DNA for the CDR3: TGTGCCAGCCGCTCGGGATCCTACGAGCAGTACTTC. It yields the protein CASRSGSYEQYF.

As DNA, the CDR3 is TGTGCCAGCTCATCTAGGGGGGCCGTAGCCTACAATGAGCAGTTCTTC. Its translation: CASSSRGAVAYNEQFF. The chain combines TRBV18 with TRBJ2-1; perhaps D is TRBD1 or TRBD2 (6 bases each). CDR3 length: 16 amino acids. Germline V CDR1 and CDR2: KGHSH, LQKENI. Trimming cost V 5 bases and J 2 bases, with 16 bases left between them.

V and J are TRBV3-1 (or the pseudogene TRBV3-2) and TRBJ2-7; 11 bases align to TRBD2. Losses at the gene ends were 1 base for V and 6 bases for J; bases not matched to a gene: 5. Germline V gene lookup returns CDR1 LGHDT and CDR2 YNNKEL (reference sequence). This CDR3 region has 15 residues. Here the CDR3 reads CASSQVSGRASEQYF. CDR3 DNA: TGTGCCAGCAGCCAAGTTAGCGGGAGGGCCAGCGAGCAGTACTTC.

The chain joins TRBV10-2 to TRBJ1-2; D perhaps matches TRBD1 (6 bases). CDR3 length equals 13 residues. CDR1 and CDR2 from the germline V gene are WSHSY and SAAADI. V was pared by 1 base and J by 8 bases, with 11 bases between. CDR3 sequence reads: CASSEWDNLGYTF. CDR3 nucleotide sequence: TGCGCCAGCAGTGAGTGGGACAATTTGGGCTACACCTTC.

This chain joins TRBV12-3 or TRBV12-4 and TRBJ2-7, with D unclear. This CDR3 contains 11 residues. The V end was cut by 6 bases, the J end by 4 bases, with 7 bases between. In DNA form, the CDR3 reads TGTGCCAGCAGCGTTGGGTACGAGCAGTACTTC. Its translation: CASSVGYEQYF.

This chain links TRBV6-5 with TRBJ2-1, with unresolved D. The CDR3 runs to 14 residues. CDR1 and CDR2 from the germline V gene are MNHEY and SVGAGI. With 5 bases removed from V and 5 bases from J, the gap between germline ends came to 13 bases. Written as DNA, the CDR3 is TGTGCCAGCAGTCCCGCCTTTCTCAACAATGAGCAGTTCTTC. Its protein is CASSPAFLNNEQFF.

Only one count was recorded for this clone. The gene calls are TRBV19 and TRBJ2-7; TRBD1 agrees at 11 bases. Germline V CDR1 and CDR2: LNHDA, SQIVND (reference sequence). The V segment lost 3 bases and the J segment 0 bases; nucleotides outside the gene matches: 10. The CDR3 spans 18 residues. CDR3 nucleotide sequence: TGTGCCAGTAGTATTCGGGTGTCCGGGACAGGGGGCTCCTACGAGCAGTACTTC. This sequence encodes CASSIRVSGTGGSYEQYF.

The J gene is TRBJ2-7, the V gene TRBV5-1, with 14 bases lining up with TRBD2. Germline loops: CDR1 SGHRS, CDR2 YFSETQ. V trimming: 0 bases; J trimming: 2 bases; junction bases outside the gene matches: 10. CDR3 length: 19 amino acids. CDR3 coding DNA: TGCGCCAGCAGCTTGGGATTAGGACTAGCGGGAGGAGCTGCCTACGAGCAGTACTTC. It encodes CASSLGLGLAGGAAYEQYF.

CDR3 protein: CASSGSSGANVLTF. The CDR3 region has the DNA TGTGCCAGCAGTGGGTCTTCCGGGGCCAACGTCCTGACTTTC. This chain joins TRBV2 and TRBJ2-6; D is unresolved. CDR3 length: 14 amino acids. With 4 bases removed from V and 4 bases from J, the gap between germline ends came to 8 bases. Germline assignment: CDR1 SNHLY and CDR2 FYNNEI.

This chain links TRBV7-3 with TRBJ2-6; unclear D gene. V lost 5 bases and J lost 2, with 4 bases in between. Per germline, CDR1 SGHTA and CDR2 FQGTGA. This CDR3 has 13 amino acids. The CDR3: CASSPTGANVLTF. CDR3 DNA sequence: TGTGCCAGCAGCCCCACTGGGGCCAACGTCCTGACTTTC.

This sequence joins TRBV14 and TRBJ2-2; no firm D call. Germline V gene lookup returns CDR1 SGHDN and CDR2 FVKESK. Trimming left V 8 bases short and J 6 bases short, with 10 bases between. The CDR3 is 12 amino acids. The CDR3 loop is CASRLTAGELFF. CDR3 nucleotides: TGTGCCAGCCGTTTGACGGCCGGGGAGCTGTTTTTT.

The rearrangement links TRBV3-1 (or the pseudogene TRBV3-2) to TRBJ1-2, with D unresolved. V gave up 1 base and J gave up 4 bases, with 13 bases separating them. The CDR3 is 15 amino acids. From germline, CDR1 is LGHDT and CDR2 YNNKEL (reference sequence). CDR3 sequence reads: CASSQVPERGYGYTF. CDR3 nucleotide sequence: TGTGCCAGCAGCCAAGTCCCCGAACGTGGCTATGGCTACACCTTC.